This TCR beta chain stems from a study of T cells after yellow fever vaccination. Synthesis of TCR cDNA relied on 5'RACE template switching, which attached a universal primer site and UMIs. In TCRdb, the 5' RACE reads were re-called with MiXCR into one record per CDR3 protein. Of more than 350,000 distinct CDR3 sequences in the sample, 11% were seen once. The sample consisted of PBMCs, taken on the day of the first yellow fever vaccination. This TCR came from a man aged 18 to 29 who received the YFV17D yellow fever vaccine.

The CDR3: CASSLEFGRGNNEQFF. The CDR3 DNA reads TGCGCCAGCAGCTTGGAATTTGGGAGGGGAAACAATGAGCAGTTCTTC. The chain uses TRBV5-1 and TRBJ2-1; TRBD2 matches at 7 bases. The CDR3 totals 16 residues. Germline values: CDR1 SGHRS, CDR2 YFSETQ. J lost 5 bases, V lost 0 bases, and 8 bases had no gene match.